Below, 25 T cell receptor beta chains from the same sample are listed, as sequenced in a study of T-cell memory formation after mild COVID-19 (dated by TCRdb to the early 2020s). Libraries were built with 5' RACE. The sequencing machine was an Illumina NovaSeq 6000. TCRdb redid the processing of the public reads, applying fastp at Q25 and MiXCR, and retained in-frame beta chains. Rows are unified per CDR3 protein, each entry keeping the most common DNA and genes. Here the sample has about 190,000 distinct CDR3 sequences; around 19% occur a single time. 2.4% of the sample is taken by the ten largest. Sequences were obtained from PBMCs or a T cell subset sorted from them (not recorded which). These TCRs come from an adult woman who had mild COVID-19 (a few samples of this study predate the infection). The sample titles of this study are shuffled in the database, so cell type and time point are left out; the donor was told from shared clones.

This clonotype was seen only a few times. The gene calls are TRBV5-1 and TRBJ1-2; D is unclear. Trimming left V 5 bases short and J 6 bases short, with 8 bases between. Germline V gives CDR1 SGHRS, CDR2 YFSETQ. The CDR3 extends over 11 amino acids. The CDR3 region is CASRNNNGYTF. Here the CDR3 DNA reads TGCGCCAGCAGAAACAACAATGGCTACACCTTC.

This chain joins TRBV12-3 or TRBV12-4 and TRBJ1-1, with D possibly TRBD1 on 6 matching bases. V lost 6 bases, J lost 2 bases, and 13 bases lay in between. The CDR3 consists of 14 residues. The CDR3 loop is CASRSGQFNTEAFF. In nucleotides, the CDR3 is TGTGCCAGCAGGTCCGGACAGTTTAACACTGAAGCTTTCTTT.

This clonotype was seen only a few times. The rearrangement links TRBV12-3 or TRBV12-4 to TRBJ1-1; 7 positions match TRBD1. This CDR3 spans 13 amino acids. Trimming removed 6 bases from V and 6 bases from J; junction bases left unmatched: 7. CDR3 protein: CASRNTGVPEAFF. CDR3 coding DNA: TGTGCCAGCAGGAATACAGGGGTCCCTGAAGCTTTCTTT.

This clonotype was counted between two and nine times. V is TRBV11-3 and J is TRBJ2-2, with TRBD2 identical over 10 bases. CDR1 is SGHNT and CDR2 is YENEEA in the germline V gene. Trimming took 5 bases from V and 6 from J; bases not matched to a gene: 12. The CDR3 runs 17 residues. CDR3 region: CASSTSGVAGGPGELFF. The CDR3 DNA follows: TGTGCCAGCAGCACCTCGGGAGTAGCGGGAGGACCCGGGGAGCTGTTTTTT. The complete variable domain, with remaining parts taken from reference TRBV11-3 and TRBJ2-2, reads EAGVVQSPRYKIIEKKQPVAFWCNPISGHNTLYWYLQNLGQGPELLIRYENEEAVDDSQLPKDRFSAERLKGVDSTLKIQPAELGDSAVYLCASSTSGVAGGPGELFFGEGSRLTVL.

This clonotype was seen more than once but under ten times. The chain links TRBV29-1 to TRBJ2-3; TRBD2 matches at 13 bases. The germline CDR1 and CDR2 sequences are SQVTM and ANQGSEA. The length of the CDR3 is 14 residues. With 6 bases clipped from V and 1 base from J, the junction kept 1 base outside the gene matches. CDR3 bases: TGCAGCGTAGGGACTAGCGGGGGCACAGATACGCAGTATTTT. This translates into CSVGTSGGTDTQYF.

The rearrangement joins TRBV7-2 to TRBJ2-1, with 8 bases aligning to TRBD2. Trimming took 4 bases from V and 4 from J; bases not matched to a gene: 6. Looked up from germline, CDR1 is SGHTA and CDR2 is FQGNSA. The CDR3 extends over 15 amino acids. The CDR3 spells CASSSSSGGYNEQFF. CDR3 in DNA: TGTGCCAGCAGCTCTTCGAGCGGGGGTTACAATGAGCAGTTCTTC. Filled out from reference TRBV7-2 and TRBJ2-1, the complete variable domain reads GAGVSQSPSNKVTEKGKDVELRCDPISGHTALYWYRQSLGQGLEFLIYFQGNSAPDKSGLPSDRFSAERTGGSVSTLTIQRTQQEDSAVYLCASSSSSGGYNEQFFGPGTRLTVL.

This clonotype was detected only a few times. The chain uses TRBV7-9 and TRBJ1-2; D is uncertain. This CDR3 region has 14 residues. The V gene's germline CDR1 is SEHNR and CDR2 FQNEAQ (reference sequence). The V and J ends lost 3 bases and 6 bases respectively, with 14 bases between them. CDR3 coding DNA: TGTGCCAGCAGCTTGACAACCCCAAGCCATGGCTACACCTTC. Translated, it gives CASSLTTPSHGYTF.

CDR3 DNA: TGTGCCAGCAGCCAAACGAGGGATACGCAGTATTTT. Protein: CASSQTRDTQYF. The chain joins TRBV3-1 to TRBJ2-3; no definite D call. The CDR3 runs 12 residues. V shed 2 bases and J shed 6 bases, with 6 bases lying between them. Germline assignment: CDR1 LGHDT and CDR2 YNNKEL (reference sequence).

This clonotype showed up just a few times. The CDR3 spells CSAPVEGGRVYNEQFF. The DNA for the CDR3 is TGCAGTGCCCCCGTAGAGGGGGGAAGGGTCTACAATGAGCAGTTCTTC. The chain employs TRBV20-1 and TRBJ2-1; D might be TRBD1 or TRBD2, each matching 6 bases. In germline, CDR1 is DFQATT, CDR2 SNEGSKA (reference sequence). This CDR3 contains 16 residues. V gave up 6 bases and J gave up 3 bases, with 21 bases separating them.

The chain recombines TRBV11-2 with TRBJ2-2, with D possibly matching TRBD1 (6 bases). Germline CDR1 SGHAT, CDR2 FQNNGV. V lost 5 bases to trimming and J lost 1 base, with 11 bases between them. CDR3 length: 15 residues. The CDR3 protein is CASSPGALNTGELFF. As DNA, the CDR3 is TGTGCCAGCAGCCCAGGGGCCCTGAACACCGGGGAGCTGTTTTTT. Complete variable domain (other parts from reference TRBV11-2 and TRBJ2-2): EAGVAQSPRYKIIEKRQSVAFWCNPISGHATLYWYQQILGQGPKLLIQFQNNGVVDDSQLPKDRFSAERLKGVDSTLKIQPAKLEDSAVYLCASSPGALNTGELFFGEGSRLTVL.

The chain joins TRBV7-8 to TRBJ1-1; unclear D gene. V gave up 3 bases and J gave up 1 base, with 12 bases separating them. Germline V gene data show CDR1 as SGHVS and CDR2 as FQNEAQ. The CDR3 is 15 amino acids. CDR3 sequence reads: CASSLVVTKNTEAFF. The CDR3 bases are TGTGCCAGCAGCTTGGTGGTGACTAAGAACACTGAAGCTTTCTTT.

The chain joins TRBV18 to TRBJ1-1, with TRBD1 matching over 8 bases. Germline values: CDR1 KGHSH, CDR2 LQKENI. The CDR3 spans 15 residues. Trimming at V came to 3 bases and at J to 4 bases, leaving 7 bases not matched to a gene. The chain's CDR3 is CASSPPTGAVTEAFF. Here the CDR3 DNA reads TGTGCCAGCTCACCGCCGACAGGGGCGGTCACTGAAGCTTTCTTT.

The chain's CDR3 is CSARDPGRGGLNEQFF. The CDR3 DNA reads TGCAGTGCTAGAGACCCCGGGCGGGGGGGCCTTAATGAGCAGTTCTTC. The V gene is TRBV20-1, the J gene TRBJ2-1, with 9 bases that match TRBD2. Trimming removed 0 bases from V and 7 bases from J; junction bases left unmatched: 10. The CDR3 loop spans 16 amino acids. The V gene's germline CDR1 is DFQATT and CDR2 SNEGSKA (reference sequence).

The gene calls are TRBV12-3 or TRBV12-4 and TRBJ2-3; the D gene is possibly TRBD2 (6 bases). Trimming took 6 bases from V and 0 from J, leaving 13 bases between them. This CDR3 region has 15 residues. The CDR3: CASSLLAVSTDTQYF. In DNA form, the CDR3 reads TGTGCCAGCAGCCTATTAGCGGTTAGCACAGATACGCAGTATTTT.

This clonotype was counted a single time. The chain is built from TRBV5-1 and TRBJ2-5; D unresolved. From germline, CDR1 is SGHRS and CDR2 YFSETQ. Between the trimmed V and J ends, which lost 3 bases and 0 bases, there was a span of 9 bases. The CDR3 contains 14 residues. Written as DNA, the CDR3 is TGCGCCAGCAGCTCACCTTTTGACCAAGAGACCCAGTACTTC. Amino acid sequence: CASSSPFDQETQYF.

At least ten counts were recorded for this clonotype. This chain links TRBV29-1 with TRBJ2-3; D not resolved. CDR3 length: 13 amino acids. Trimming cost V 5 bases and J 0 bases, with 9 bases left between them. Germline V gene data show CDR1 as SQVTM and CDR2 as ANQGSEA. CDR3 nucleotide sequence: TGCAGCGTTTCGGGTGTTAGCACAGATACGCAGTATTTT. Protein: CSVSGVSTDTQYF.

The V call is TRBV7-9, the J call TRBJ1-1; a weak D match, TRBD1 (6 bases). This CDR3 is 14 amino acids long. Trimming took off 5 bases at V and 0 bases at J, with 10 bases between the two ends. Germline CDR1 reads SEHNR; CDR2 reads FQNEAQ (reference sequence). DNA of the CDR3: TGTGCCAGCAGCGCCAGGGGTATGAACACTGAAGCTTTCTTT. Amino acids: CASSARGMNTEAFF.

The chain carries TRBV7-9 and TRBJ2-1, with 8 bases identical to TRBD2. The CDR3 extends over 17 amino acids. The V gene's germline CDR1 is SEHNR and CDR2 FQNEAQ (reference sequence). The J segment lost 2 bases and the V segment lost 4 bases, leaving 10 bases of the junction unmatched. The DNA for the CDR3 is TGTGCCAGCAGCTACTCGTTAGCGGGGCATACCTACAATGAGCAGTTCTTC. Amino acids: CASSYSLAGHTYNEQFF. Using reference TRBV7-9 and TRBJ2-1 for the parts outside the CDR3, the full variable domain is DTGVSQNPRHKITKRGQNVTFRCDPISEHNRLYWYRQTLGQGPEFLTYFQNEAQLEKSRLLSDRFSAERPKGSFSTLEIQRTEQGDSAMYLCASSYSLAGHTYNEQFFGPGTRLTVL.

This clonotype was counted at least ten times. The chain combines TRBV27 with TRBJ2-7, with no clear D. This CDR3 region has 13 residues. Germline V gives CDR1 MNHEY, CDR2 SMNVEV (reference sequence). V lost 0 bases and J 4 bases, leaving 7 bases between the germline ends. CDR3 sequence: CASSLSRVYEQYF. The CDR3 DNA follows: TGTGCCAGCAGTTTATCTCGGGTTTACGAGCAGTACTTC.

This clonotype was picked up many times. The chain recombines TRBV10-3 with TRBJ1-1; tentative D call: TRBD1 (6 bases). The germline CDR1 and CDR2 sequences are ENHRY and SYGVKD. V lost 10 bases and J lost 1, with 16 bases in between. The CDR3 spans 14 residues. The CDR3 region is CATKTRGANTEAFF. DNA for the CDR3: TGTGCCACCAAGACTAGGGGGGCGAACACTGAAGCTTTCTTT.

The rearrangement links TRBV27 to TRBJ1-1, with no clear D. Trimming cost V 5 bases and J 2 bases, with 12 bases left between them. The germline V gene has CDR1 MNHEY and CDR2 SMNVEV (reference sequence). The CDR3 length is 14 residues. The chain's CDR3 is CASSGWRRNTEAFF. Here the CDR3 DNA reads TGTGCCAGCAGTGGGTGGCGCAGAAACACTGAAGCTTTCTTT.

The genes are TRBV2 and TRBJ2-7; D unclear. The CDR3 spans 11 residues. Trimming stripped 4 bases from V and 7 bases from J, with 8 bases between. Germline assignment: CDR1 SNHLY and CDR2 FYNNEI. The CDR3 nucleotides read TGTGCCAGCAGTGCCCGCAGGGAGCAGTACTTC. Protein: CASSARREQYF.

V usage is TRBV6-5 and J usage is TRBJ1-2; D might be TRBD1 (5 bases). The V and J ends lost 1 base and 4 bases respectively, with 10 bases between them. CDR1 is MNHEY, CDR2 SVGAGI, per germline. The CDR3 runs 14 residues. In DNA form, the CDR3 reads TGTGCCAGCAGTTACTTCAGGGTGGGCTATGGCTACACCTTC. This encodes CASSYFRVGYGYTF.

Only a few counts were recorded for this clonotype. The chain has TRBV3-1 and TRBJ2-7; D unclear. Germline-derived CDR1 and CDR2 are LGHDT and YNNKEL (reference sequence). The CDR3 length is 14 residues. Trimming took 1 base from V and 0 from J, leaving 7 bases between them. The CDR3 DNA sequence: TGTGCCAGCAGCCAAGGTGGCAACTCCTACGAGCAGTACTTC. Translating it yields CASSQGGNSYEQYF.

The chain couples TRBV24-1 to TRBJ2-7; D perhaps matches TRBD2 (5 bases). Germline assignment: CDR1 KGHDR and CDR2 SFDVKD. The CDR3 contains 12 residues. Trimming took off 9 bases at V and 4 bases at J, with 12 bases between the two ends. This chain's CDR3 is CATPGLRYEQYF. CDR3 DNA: TGTGCCACCCCCGGACTGAGGTACGAGCAGTACTTC.